This entry concerns a single T cell receptor (beta chain). The antigen is not known. These data come from a study of shared clonotypes between healthy human individuals. General study findings and limits: Clonotypes not shared had lower generation probabilities than those common to all four donors. Naive subsets usually exceeded memory subsets in estimated richness.

V lost 4 bases and J 2 bases, leaving 9 bases between the germline ends. CDR3 length equals 13 residues. CDR1 MNHNY and CDR2 SVGAGI come from the germline V gene (reference sequence). Every immunoSEQ plate was one replicate of a subset's evenly spread DNA. Profiling relied on immunoSEQ multiplex PCR, and the TCRdb table lists in-frame clones only, not all of them. The sample includes roughly 1 million clones, 60% to 80% of them seen just once. V gene TRBV6-6 combines with J gene TRBJ2-7; D is unresolved. Sample: memory CD4+ T cells sorted from blood. Documented subset: CD45RA-negative fraction. The TCR comes from a man between 18 and 35 years old in good health. CDR3 amino acids: CASSSEFTYEQYF. The CDR3 DNA sequence: TGTGCCAGCAGTTCCGAGTTTACCTACGAGCAGTACTTC.